The clone carrying this T cell receptor beta chain was counted a single time. Its antigen is not identified. Method: immunoSEQ multiplex PCR; TCRdb's copy keeps in-frame clones and lacks some. Counted here are fewer than 50,000 clones, roughly nine tenths occurring once; the ten biggest clones make up 5.5%. These data are taken from a study of PD-1 blockade in classical Hodgkin lymphoma. Findings and caveats of the study: TCR diversity at baseline was reported to be reduced in newly diagnosed patients relative to healthy donors. After ASCT, patients who started nivolumab under 1 year later were excluded. Complete responders' baseline diversity resembled that of newly diagnosed patients.

This CDR3 region has 18 residues. Germline assignment: CDR1 SGHDT and CDR2 YYEEEE. The germline V and J ends were trimmed by 4 bases and 0 bases, with 21 bases remaining between them. Every patient relapsed after autologous stem cell transplantation, and brentuximab vedotin exposure varied. Sequenced material: peripheral blood mononuclear cells (PBMCs), taken before the second cycle of nivolumab. V is TRBV5-6 and J is TRBJ2-3; no definite D call. This receptor was taken from a human donor with classical Hodgkin lymphoma. CDR3 bases: TGTGCCAGCAGCCCCCCCCCGCTTCGCGCTTCGAGCACAGATACGCAGTATTTT. This encodes CASSPPPLRASSTDTQYF.